The rows below give T cell receptor beta chains drawn from one sample of a study of T-cell memory formation after mild COVID-19. MiXCR, applied by TCRdb to the 5' RACE reads, yields one record per CDR3 protein. The sample contains around 80,000 distinct CDR3 sequences, approximately 15% of which appear only once. The specimen sequenced was PBMCs or a T cell subset sorted from them (not recorded which). These receptors all stem from an adult woman who had mild COVID-19 (a few samples of this study predate the infection). Cell type and time point are not known. Each CDR3 is given with its conserved first and last residue. Fields, in order: D gene, clone size, J gene, V gene, CDR3 protein, CDR3 DNA. A D gene is named only where the DNA matches it firmly. Size tells how often a clone was seen (once, few, many) or the class of an expanded clone, and some rows leave it out.

d_call: -
clone_size: -
j_call: TRBJ2-6
v_call: TRBV5-6
cdr3_aa: CASSLEESSAGANVLTF
cdr3_nt: TGTGCCAGCAGCTTGGAGGAGAGTAGCGCTGGGGCCAACGTCCTGACTTTC

d_call: TRBD1
clone_size: -
j_call: TRBJ2-7
v_call: TRBV16
cdr3_aa: CASSTGQGLLREQYF
cdr3_nt: TGTGCCAGCAGCACGGGACAGGGACTACTCCGCGAGCAGTACTTC

d_call: -
clone_size: -
j_call: TRBJ2-1
v_call: TRBV11-3
cdr3_aa: CASSLGRPSYNEQFF
cdr3_nt: TGTGCCAGCAGCTTAGGGCGCCCCTCCTACAATGAGCAGTTCTTC

d_call: TRBD2
clone_size: few
j_call: TRBJ2-1
v_call: TRBV5-6
cdr3_aa: CASSLTPSGNEQFF
cdr3_nt: TGTGCCAGCAGCTTGACGCCTAGCGGAAATGAGCAGTTCTTC

d_call: -
clone_size: -
j_call: TRBJ2-1
v_call: TRBV20-1
cdr3_aa: CSARAISSNEQFF
cdr3_nt: TGCAGTGCTAGAGCCATATCCAGCAATGAGCAGTTCTTC

d_call: TRBD2
clone_size: few
j_call: TRBJ2-3
v_call: TRBV30
cdr3_aa: CAWRSGTSGERDTQYF
cdr3_nt: TGTGCCTGGAGGAGCGGGACTAGCGGGGAGAGAGATACGCAGTATTTT

d_call: TRBD2
clone_size: few
j_call: TRBJ2-1
v_call: TRBV9
cdr3_aa: CASSEGLAGARNEQFF
cdr3_nt: TGTGCCAGCAGCGAAGGACTAGCGGGGGCCCGGAATGAGCAGTTCTTC

d_call: -
clone_size: few
j_call: TRBJ2-7
v_call: TRBV27
cdr3_aa: CASSWGATSYEQYF
cdr3_nt: TGTGCCAGCAGTTGGGGGGCTACCTCCTACGAGCAGTACTTC

d_call: -
clone_size: few
j_call: TRBJ2-7
v_call: TRBV19
cdr3_aa: CASSIEPGRTYEQYF
cdr3_nt: TGTGCCAGTAGTATAGAGCCGGGACGGACCTACGAGCAGTACTTC

d_call: -
clone_size: -
j_call: TRBJ1-2
v_call: TRBV12-3/TRBV12-4
cdr3_aa: CASSLNGYGYTF
cdr3_nt: TGTGCCAGCAGTTTAAACGGCTATGGCTACACCTTC

d_call: -
clone_size: -
j_call: TRBJ1-1
v_call: TRBV9
cdr3_aa: CASSVYANTEAFF
cdr3_nt: TGTGCCAGCAGCGTGTATGCGAACACTGAAGCTTTCTTT

d_call: -
clone_size: -
j_call: TRBJ2-1
v_call: TRBV12-3/TRBV12-4
cdr3_aa: CASRKGLQVGRGNEQFF
cdr3_nt: TGTGCCAGCAGGAAGGGACTCCAGGTGGGGCGGGGCAATGAGCAGTTCTTC

d_call: -
clone_size: few
j_call: TRBJ1-2
v_call: TRBV6-6
cdr3_aa: CASKPGQRGYTF
cdr3_nt: TGTGCCAGCAAGCCGGGCCAAAGGGGCTACACCTTC

d_call: -
clone_size: -
j_call: TRBJ2-7
v_call: TRBV12-3/TRBV12-4
cdr3_aa: CASSLERRRKYF
cdr3_nt: TGTGCCAGCAGTTTAGAACGGAGACGGAAGTACTTC

d_call: TRBD1
clone_size: -
j_call: TRBJ2-1
v_call: TRBV7-9
cdr3_aa: CASSSTDRDLNNEQFF
cdr3_nt: TGTGCCAGCAGCTCAACTGACAGGGACCTCAACAATGAGCAGTTCTTC

d_call: TRBD2
clone_size: few
j_call: TRBJ2-1
v_call: TRBV7-9
cdr3_aa: CASSRALAGYYNEQFF
cdr3_nt: TGTGCCAGCAGCCGCGCCCTAGCGGGATATTACAATGAGCAGTTCTTC

d_call: -
clone_size: few
j_call: TRBJ1-1
v_call: TRBV14
cdr3_aa: CASSQVSTEAFF
cdr3_nt: TGTGCCAGCAGCCAAGTAAGCACTGAAGCTTTCTTT

d_call: -
clone_size: few
j_call: TRBJ2-7
v_call: TRBV7-8
cdr3_aa: CASMGVEQYF
cdr3_nt: TGTGCCAGCATGGGTGTCGAGCAGTACTTC

d_call: -
clone_size: few
j_call: TRBJ2-3
v_call: TRBV7-3
cdr3_aa: CASSLGVSTDTQYF
cdr3_nt: TGTGCCAGCAGCTTGGGGGTCTCCACAGATACGCAGTATTTT

d_call: TRBD2
clone_size: -
j_call: TRBJ2-3
v_call: TRBV4-2
cdr3_aa: CASSHGTSGGASTDTQYF
cdr3_nt: TGTGCCAGCAGCCACGGGACTAGCGGGGGGGCAAGCACAGATACGCAGTATTTT

d_call: -
clone_size: few
j_call: TRBJ2-2
v_call: TRBV5-5
cdr3_aa: CASSFPTGVDTGELFF
cdr3_nt: TGTGCCAGCAGCTTCCCAACGGGGGTCGACACCGGGGAGCTGTTTTTT

d_call: -
clone_size: -
j_call: TRBJ2-7
v_call: TRBV7-8
cdr3_aa: CASSSLLIYEQYF
cdr3_nt: TGTGCCAGCAGCTCCCTCCTGATTTACGAGCAGTACTTC

d_call: -
clone_size: few
j_call: TRBJ2-5
v_call: TRBV2
cdr3_aa: CASSALRPIRETQYF
cdr3_nt: TGTGCCAGCAGCGCACTCCGGCCTATTCGGGAGACCCAGTACTTC

d_call: TRBD1
clone_size: many
j_call: TRBJ2-7
v_call: TRBV5-6
cdr3_aa: CASSPGTGFPYEQYF
cdr3_nt: TGTGCCAGCAGCCCGGGGACAGGGTTCCCCTACGAGCAGTACTTC

d_call: -
clone_size: many
j_call: TRBJ2-1
v_call: TRBV18
cdr3_aa: CASSPPVRDYEQFF
cdr3_nt: TGTGCCAGCTCACCACCGGTCAGGGACTATGAGCAGTTCTTC

d_call: -
clone_size: -
j_call: TRBJ1-1
v_call: TRBV6-5
cdr3_aa: CASSYARHTEAFF
cdr3_nt: TGTGCCAGCAGTTACGCGCGGCACACTGAAGCTTTCTTT

d_call: -
clone_size: -
j_call: TRBJ2-6
v_call: TRBV15
cdr3_aa: CATSGVGGPGANVLTF
cdr3_nt: TGTGCCACCAGCGGAGTGGGAGGTCCTGGGGCCAACGTCCTGACTTTC

d_call: TRBD2
clone_size: medium-sized
j_call: TRBJ2-7
v_call: TRBV7-8
cdr3_aa: CASTSGREPYEQYF
cdr3_nt: TGTGCCAGCACAAGCGGGCGGGAGCCCTACGAGCAGTACTTC

d_call: TRBD2
clone_size: -
j_call: TRBJ2-5
v_call: TRBV7-6
cdr3_aa: CASSREENPVALKGETQYF
cdr3_nt: TGTGCCAGCAGCCGGGAGGAGAATCCCGTGGCCCTAAAAGGAGAGACCCAGTACTTC

d_call: TRBD1
clone_size: few
j_call: TRBJ1-5
v_call: TRBV6-5
cdr3_aa: CASSYSGTGVNQPQHF
cdr3_nt: TGTGCCAGCAGTTACTCCGGGACAGGGGTCAATCAGCCCCAGCATTTT

d_call: TRBD1
clone_size: medium-sized
j_call: TRBJ2-1
v_call: TRBV5-6
cdr3_aa: CASSPPGQHNEQFF
cdr3_nt: TGTGCCAGCAGCCCGCCGGGACAGCACAATGAGCAGTTCTTC

d_call: -
clone_size: -
j_call: TRBJ1-2
v_call: TRBV7-2
cdr3_aa: CASSPPGQTFYGYTF
cdr3_nt: TGTGCCAGCAGCCCGCCGGGCCAGACGTTCTATGGCTACACCTTC

d_call: -
clone_size: few
j_call: TRBJ1-3
v_call: TRBV4-3
cdr3_aa: CASRQGVAGNTIYF
cdr3_nt: TGCGCCAGTAGGCAGGGAGTAGCTGGAAACACCATATATTTT

d_call: TRBD1
clone_size: few
j_call: TRBJ2-1
v_call: TRBV7-2
cdr3_aa: CASSLEKGAIEQFF
cdr3_nt: TGTGCCAGCAGCTTAGAAAAGGGGGCGATTGAGCAGTTCTTC

d_call: TRBD1
clone_size: -
j_call: TRBJ2-1
v_call: TRBV27
cdr3_aa: CASRSGTADNEQFF
cdr3_nt: TGTGCCAGCAGATCCGGGACAGCAGACAATGAGCAGTTCTTC

d_call: -
clone_size: many
j_call: TRBJ2-1
v_call: TRBV7-9
cdr3_aa: CASSLGYNEQFF
cdr3_nt: TGTGCCAGCAGCTTAGGGTACAATGAGCAGTTCTTC

d_call: -
clone_size: few
j_call: TRBJ2-1
v_call: TRBV30
cdr3_aa: CAWSGFYDPVAYNEQFF
cdr3_nt: TGTGCCTGGAGTGGCTTCTATGACCCAGTGGCCTACAATGAGCAGTTCTTC

d_call: TRBD1
clone_size: -
j_call: TRBJ2-7
v_call: TRBV29-1
cdr3_aa: CSTGDSSYEQYF
cdr3_nt: TGCAGTACAGGGGATAGCTCCTACGAGCAGTACTTC

d_call: -
clone_size: few
j_call: TRBJ1-6
v_call: TRBV6-2/TRBV6-3
cdr3_aa: CASSADGYSPLHF
cdr3_nt: TGTGCCAGCAGTGCCGACGGATATTCACCCCTCCACTTT

d_call: TRBD2
clone_size: -
j_call: TRBJ2-1
v_call: TRBV7-6
cdr3_aa: CASSLSGGAVVEQFF
cdr3_nt: TGTGCCAGCAGCTTAAGCGGGGGGGCTGTTGTTGAGCAGTTCTTC

d_call: -
clone_size: -
j_call: TRBJ2-5
v_call: TRBV19
cdr3_aa: CAEGCGGPRAQYF
cdr3_nt: TGTGCCGAGGGTTGTGGGGGACCACGAGCCCAGTACTTC

d_call: -
clone_size: few
j_call: TRBJ2-7
v_call: TRBV12-3/TRBV12-4
cdr3_aa: CASSLILGEQYF
cdr3_nt: TGTGCCAGCAGTTTGATTTTAGGCGAGCAGTACTTC

d_call: TRBD1
clone_size: few
j_call: TRBJ2-6
v_call: TRBV6-1
cdr3_aa: CASTITGVYGANVLTF
cdr3_nt: TGTGCCAGCACCATAACAGGGGTGTACGGGGCCAACGTCCTGACTTTC

d_call: -
clone_size: -
j_call: TRBJ1-1
v_call: TRBV6-5
cdr3_aa: CASSYQEGTEAFF
cdr3_nt: TGTGCCAGCAGTTACCAGGAGGGAACTGAAGCTTTCTTT

d_call: TRBD1
clone_size: few
j_call: TRBJ2-7
v_call: TRBV30
cdr3_aa: CAAKGQGVYEQYF
cdr3_nt: TGTGCCGCCAAAGGACAGGGGGTATACGAGCAGTACTTC